This T cell receptor delta chain was documented in a study of gamma-delta chains in newborns, infants, children. The wider study: Microbial exposure reportedly drives polyclonal innate γδ T cell expansion after birth.

TCRdb re-processed the reads using CATT. Of about 4,100 delta-chain clones listed, 0.5% to 0.6% are singletons. V lost 7 bases, J lost 4 bases, and 13 bases stayed unmatched. Looked up from germline, CDR1 is GEAIGNYY and CDR2 is EKD. The CDR3 totals 18 residues. The TCR originated in a child who was a newborn, infant or young child, either healthy, febrile or measles-vaccinated (not recorded which). The chain combines TRDV2 with TRDJ3; the match to TRDD3 covers 9 bases. Source material: blood. CDR3 residues: CACDVLGDAEWDTRQMFF. In nucleotides, the CDR3 is TGTGCCTGCGACGTTCTGGGGGATGCGGAGTGGGACACCCGACAGATGTTTTTC.